This T cell receptor beta chain was documented in a study of regulatory T cells in long-lasting Graves disease. The time point: newly diagnosed GD, antithyroid drugs for less than 3 months. The TCR library was made from RNA that had been extracted from PBMCs in TRIzol. There are many counts of this clonotype. V lost 0 bases, J lost 4 bases, and 12 bases lay in between. Germline-derived CDR1 and CDR2 are MNHEY and SMNVEV (reference sequence). The CDR3 covers 15 residues. Library construction for TCR beta used iRepertoire HTBI primers and Arm-PCR of CDR3 regions. TCRdb analysed the multiplex PCR reads with MiXCR anew, one entry per CDR3 protein. This sample yields about 530,000 distinct CDR3 sequences, of which around 15% are seen a single time; approximately 25% belongs to the top ten. In addition, the sample was reused for a study of T cells in Graves' hyperthyroidism and ophthalmopathy.

The origin of this receptor is a middle-aged woman with Graves disease. The sequenced sample was peripheral blood mononuclear cells (PBMCs), obtained at new diagnosis, from a patient treated with antithyroid drugs. The genes are TRBV27 and TRBJ1-2, with a tentative D call TRBD1 (6 bases). CDR3 in DNA: TGTGCCAGCAGTTTATCCCCGACAGGCGGCTATGGCTACACCTTC. It is translated as CASSLSPTGGYGYTF.